Each of the 32 T cell receptor beta chains below was sequenced from the same sample in a study of T cells in localized non-small cell lung cancer. Produced via immunoSEQ multiplex PCR; TCRdb's table is partial and in-frame only. Of fewer than 100,000 clones listed, roughly 89% are singletons. The sample here was peripheral blood, taken before any cancer treatment. These receptors all stem from a man aged 35 to 70 with stage I squamous cell lung carcinoma.

This chain connects TRBV6-5 to TRBJ1-2; 9 bases agree with TRBD1. The CDR3 is 15 amino acids. Germline CDR1 is MNHEY and CDR2 is SVGAGI. V was pared by 6 bases and J by 8 bases, with 13 bases of the junction left unmatched. The CDR3 DNA sequence: TGTGCCAGCAGGGAACCGGGACAGGGTAATTGGGGCTACACCTTC. Its protein is CASREPGQGNWGYTF.

In its sample, this clone was seen a few times. CDR3 bases: TGTGCCAGCAGGACAGGGGGCAACGAGCAGTACTTC. Translation gives CASRTGGNEQYF. The chain joins TRBV27 to TRBJ2-7, with TRBD1 identical over 10 bases. Germline CDR1 and CDR2: MNHEY and SMNVEV (reference sequence). There are 12 residues in the CDR3. With V trimmed by 6 bases and J by 5 bases, 1 base remained unmatched.

This clone was detected once. J is TRBJ2-3 and V is TRBV19; 10 bases fit TRBD1. The CDR3 extends over 15 amino acids. Trimming took 6 bases from V and 1 from J; bases not matched to a gene: 4. Germline-derived CDR1 and CDR2 are LNHDA and SQIVND (reference sequence). This CDR3 is CASRGTGVGTDTQYF. CDR3 nucleotide sequence: TGTGCCAGTAGGGGGACAGGGGTAGGCACAGATACGCAGTATTTT.

The J gene is TRBJ1-1, the V gene TRBV5-4, with D possibly TRBD1 on 5 matching bases. The CDR3 spans 15 residues. The V end lost 4 bases, the J end lost 1 base, and 14 bases lay between the germline ends. Per the germline V gene, CDR1 is SGHNT and CDR2 is YYREEE (reference sequence). The CDR3 here is CASSKSLDRNTEAFF. The CDR3 nucleotides are TGTGCCAGCAGCAAATCCCTCGACAGGAACACTGAAGCTTTCTTT.

The chain links TRBV18 to TRBJ1-2, with no clear D. The germline CDR1 and CDR2 sequences are KGHSH and LQKENI. Trimming left V 2 bases short and J 4 bases short, with 8 bases between. This CDR3 is 13 amino acids long. The DNA for the CDR3 is TGTGCCAGCTCACCAGGACCGCGCTATGGCTACACCTTC. Protein product: CASSPGPRYGYTF.

In its sample, this clone was seen a few times. The chain has TRBV28 and TRBJ2-3, with a weak D call TRBD1 (7 bases). Trimming shortened V by 6 bases and J by 2 bases, and 18 bases separated the two germline ends. CDR3 length: 16 residues. CDR1 and CDR2 (germline): MDHEN, SYDVKM. As DNA, the CDR3 is TGTGCCAGCAGCCCGACAGGGAGGCTTATCACAGATACGCAGTATTTT. Translating gives CASSPTGRLITDTQYF. The variable domain in full, with the rest retrieved from reference TRBV28 and TRBJ2-3, is DVKVTQSSRYLVKRTGEKVFLECVQDMDHENMFWYRQDPGLGLRLIYFSYDVKMKEKGDIPEGYSVSREKKERFSLILESASTNQTSMYLCASSPTGRLITDTQYFGPGTRLTVL.

The V gene is TRBV19, the J gene TRBJ1-3; the D is unclear. The CDR3 has 13 amino acids. The germline V and J ends were trimmed by 6 bases and 0 bases, with 6 bases remaining between them. From germline, CDR1 is LNHDA and CDR2 SQIVND (reference sequence). CDR3 sequence (DNA): TGTGCCAGTAGCATTAACTCTGGAAACACCATATATTTT. Amino acid sequence: CASSINSGNTIYF. Full variable domain (outside the CDR3, taken from reference TRBV19 and TRBJ1-3): DGGITQSPKYLFRKEGQNVTLSCEQNLNHDAMYWYRQDPGQGLRLIYYSQIVNDFQKGDIAEGYSVSREKKESFPLTVTSAQKNPTAFYLCASSINSGNTIYFGEGSWLTVV.

This CDR3 is CSVRAGTYNEQFF. The CDR3 DNA sequence: TGCAGCGTTCGAGCAGGGACATACAATGAGCAGTTCTTC. The rearrangement links TRBV29-1 to TRBJ2-1, with D perhaps TRBD1 (6 bases). The CDR3 runs 13 residues. Trimming shortened V by 5 bases and J by 4 bases, and 12 bases separated the two germline ends. The germline V gene has CDR1 SQVTM and CDR2 ANQGSEA.

The rearrangement links TRBV7-6 to TRBJ1-5; no firm D call. The CDR3 is made up of 15 amino acids. Germline V CDR1 and CDR2: SGHVS, FNYEAQ. V lost 0 bases to trimming and J lost 7 bases, with 13 bases between them. The CDR3 region is CASSLAPRAGQPQHF. The DNA of the CDR3 is TGTGCCAGCAGCTTAGCCCCGAGGGCTGGCCAGCCCCAGCATTTT. Full variable domain (outside the CDR3, taken from reference TRBV7-6 and TRBJ1-5): GAGVSQSPRYKVTKRGQDVALRCDPISGHVSLYWYRQALGQGPEFLTYFNYEAQQDKSGLPNDRFSAERPEGSISTLTIQRTEQRDSAMYRCASSLAPRAGQPQHFGDGTRLSIL.

The chain links TRBV19 to TRBJ1-4; D not certain. The germline V and J ends were trimmed by 4 bases and 7 bases, with 7 bases remaining between them. This CDR3 spans 12 amino acids. Germline V lookup: CDR1 LNHDA, CDR2 SQIVND (reference sequence). The DNA of the CDR3 is TGTGCCAGTAGTAAACAGACTGAAAAACTGTTTTTT. Translating it yields CASSKQTEKLFF.

V usage is TRBV6-1 and J usage is TRBJ2-7, with 7 bases lining up with TRBD1. In germline, CDR1 is MNHNS, CDR2 SASEGT. The CDR3 length is 16 residues. After removal of 3 bases from V and 9 bases from J, the junction contained 17 bases not matched to a gene. CDR3 bases: TGTGCCAGCAGTGAGCAGACTGGGACAGTCCCTTGGGGGCAGTACTTC. It specifies CASSEQTGTVPWGQYF.

CDR3 DNA sequence: TGTGCCAGCAGCTTGGACGGTTCCTATGGCTACACCTTC. This codes for CASSLDGSYGYTF. V gene TRBV7-2 combines with J gene TRBJ1-2; no clear D gene. V was pared by 3 bases and J by 4 bases, with 9 bases between. From germline, CDR1 is SGHTA and CDR2 FQGNSA. The CDR3 covers 13 residues. Together with reference TRBV7-2 and TRBJ1-2, the CDR3 gives the full variable domain: GAGVSQSPSNKVTEKGKDVELRCDPISGHTALYWYRQSLGQGLEFLIYFQGNSAPDKSGLPSDRFSAERTGGSVSTLTIQRTQQEDSAVYLCASSLDGSYGYTFGSGTRLTVV.

The genes are TRBV25-1 and TRBJ2-2, with 7 bases fitting TRBD1. CDR1 is MGHDK, CDR2 SYGVNS, per germline. Trimming took 5 bases from V and 3 from J; bases not matched to a gene: 0. The CDR3 has 13 residues. CDR3 sequence: CASSTGDTGELFF. The CDR3 bases are TGTGCCAGCAGTACAGGGGACACCGGGGAGCTGTTTTTT.

This clone was seen a handful of times. This CDR3 reads CASTSPRGQPQHF. As DNA, the CDR3 is TGTGCCAGCACCTCCCCGAGAGGTCAGCCCCAGCATTTT. The V and J genes are TRBV6-1 and TRBJ1-5; D not resolved. V was cut by 7 bases and J by 6 bases, with 13 bases left in between. Germline V gives CDR1 MNHNS, CDR2 SASEGT. This CDR3 region has 13 residues.

The rearrangement links TRBV29-1 to TRBJ1-1, with a possible D match to TRBD1 (5 bases). CDR3 length equals 14 residues. Germline CDR1 is SQVTM and CDR2 is ANQGSEA. The V and J ends lost 7 bases and 2 bases respectively, with 17 bases between them. The CDR3 loop reads CSADDGGRNTEAFF. DNA for the CDR3: TGCAGCGCTGACGATGGGGGACGTAACACTGAAGCTTTCTTT. Full variable domain (missing parts from reference TRBV29-1 and TRBJ1-1): SAVISQKPSRDICQRGTSLTIQCQVDSQVTMMFWYRQQPGQSLTLIATANQGSEATYESGFVIDKFPISRPNLTFSTLTVSNMSPEDSSIYLCSADDGGRNTEAFFGQGTRLTVV.

Here the CDR3 DNA reads TGTGCCAGCAGTGAAGACACCCTTGAAGCTTTCTTT. This gives the protein CASSEDTLEAFF. The chain carries TRBV2 and TRBJ1-1; D not certain. Trimming removed 1 base from V and 7 bases from J, with 7 bases in between. Germline V gene lookup returns CDR1 SNHLY and CDR2 FYNNEI. The CDR3 runs 12 residues.

The chain recombines TRBV6-5 with TRBJ1-4; D is perhaps TRBD1 (5 bases). The V end lost 5 bases, the J end lost 3 bases, and 13 bases lay between the germline ends. This CDR3 is 15 amino acids long. Germline CDR1 is MNHEY and CDR2 is SVGAGI. In DNA, the CDR3 is TGTGCCAGCAGTCCCCGATTAGGGGCTAATGAAAAACTGTTTTTT. Amino acid sequence: CASSPRLGANEKLFF.

This chain links TRBV28 with TRBJ2-4; the D gene is possibly TRBD2 (7 bases). The CDR3 is made up of 17 amino acids. Germline V gives CDR1 MDHEN, CDR2 SYDVKM. Deletions cut 5 bases from V and 5 bases from J, with 22 bases between. CDR3 amino acids: CASSSLEGGGRENIQYF. CDR3 DNA: TGTGCCAGCAGTAGCTTAGAAGGCGGGGGCCGGGAAAACATTCAGTACTTC. Looking up the rest from reference TRBV28 and TRBJ2-4 gives the full variable domain: DVKVTQSSRYLVKRTGEKVFLECVQDMDHENMFWYRQDPGLGLRLIYFSYDVKMKEKGDIPEGYSVSREKKERFSLILESASTNQTSMYLCASSSLEGGGRENIQYFGAGTRLSVL.

The V and J genes are TRBV11-3 and TRBJ2-5, with 12 bases aligning to TRBD1. Losses at the gene ends were 5 bases for V and 7 bases for J; bases not matched to a gene: 23. The CDR3 sequence is 20 residues long. The germline gives CDR1 SGHNT, CDR2 YENEEA. The CDR3 DNA sequence: TGTGCCAGCAGCCCCCGGGACAGGGGGCGGCTATGGTTCCAAAAGGGGACCCAGTACTTC. As protein: CASSPRDRGRLWFQKGTQYF. The whole variable domain, filled in from reference TRBV11-3 and TRBJ2-5, reads EAGVVQSPRYKIIEKKQPVAFWCNPISGHNTLYWYLQNLGQGPELLIRYENEEAVDDSQLPKDRFSAERLKGVDSTLKIQPAELGDSAVYLCASSPRDRGRLWFQKGTQYFGPGTRLLVL.

A few counts support this clone. The gene calls are TRBV5-1 and TRBJ1-5; 8 nucleotides align to TRBD1. Germline V gene lookup returns CDR1 SGHRS and CDR2 YFSETQ. The CDR3 loop spans 17 amino acids. Trimming took 4 bases from V and 0 from J; bases not matched to a gene: 9. CDR3 DNA sequence: TGCGCCAGCAGCATGCGCTTGGACAGGGTTAGCAATCAGCCCCAGCATTTT. Its protein product is CASSMRLDRVSNQPQHF.

The chain couples TRBV7-3 to TRBJ1-6, with D unclear. The germline gives CDR1 SGHTA, CDR2 FQGTGA. CDR3 size: 13 residues. V was trimmed by 1 base and J by 7 bases, leaving 5 bases between them. The CDR3 here is CASSLRQNSPLHF. CDR3 DNA sequence: TGTGCCAGCAGCTTAAGGCAGAATTCACCCCTCCACTTT.

CDR3 in amino acids: CASSVKGVDTQYF. DNA of the CDR3: TGTGCCAGCAGTGTGAAAGGAGTAGATACGCAGTATTTT. The chain joins TRBV25-1 to TRBJ2-3; no clear D. This CDR3 has 13 amino acids. The germline V gene has CDR1 MGHDK and CDR2 SYGVNS. V shed 4 bases and J shed 5 bases, with 10 bases lying between them.

This chain connects TRBV6-5 to TRBJ2-5, with TRBD1 matching over 9 bases. V was pared by 5 bases and J by 5 bases, with 9 bases of the junction left unmatched. Germline V gene lookup returns CDR1 MNHEY and CDR2 SVGAGI. The CDR3 totals 15 residues. The DNA for the CDR3 is TGTGCCAGCAGTAAACAAGGGACAGGGCGGGAGACCCAGTACTTC. Translating gives CASSKQGTGRETQYF.

The J gene is TRBJ2-7, the V gene TRBV30; D is ambiguous. V lost 0 bases and J 4 bases, leaving 10 bases between the germline ends. This CDR3 spans 13 amino acids. In germline, CDR1 is GTSNPN, CDR2 SVGIG (reference sequence). CDR3 DNA: TGTGCCTGGAGTGTATTTCCCGGTTACGAGCAGTACTTC. It encodes CAWSVFPGYEQYF. Full variable domain (remainder filled in from reference TRBV30 and TRBJ2-7): SQTIHQWPATLVQPVGSPLSLECTVEGTSNPNLYWYRQAAGRGLQLLFYSVGIGQISSEVPQNLSASRPQDRQFILSSKKLLLSDSGFYLCAWSVFPGYEQYFGPGTRLTVT.

This rearrangement joins TRBV27 to TRBJ1-5, with TRBD1 matching 7 bases. V shed 0 bases, J shed 0 bases, and the junction held 8 bases outside the gene matches. This CDR3 is built from 18 residues. Germline V lookup: CDR1 MNHEY, CDR2 SMNVEV (reference sequence). In DNA form, the CDR3 reads TGTGCCAGCAGTTTATCTGGGACAGCAGCTTATAGCAATCAGCCCCAGCATTTT. It specifies CASSLSGTAAYSNQPQHF.

This clone was recorded once. The rearrangement joins TRBV5-4 to TRBJ1-2; unclear D gene. The CDR3 covers 13 residues. Trimming shortened V by 4 bases and J by 4 bases, and 11 bases separated the two germline ends. Germline lookup yields CDR1 SGHNT and CDR2 YYREEE (reference sequence). The CDR3 loop is CASSEDGRYGYTF. DNA of the CDR3: TGTGCCAGCAGCGAGGACGGCCGCTATGGCTACACCTTC.

The V and J genes are TRBV4-1 and TRBJ2-5; D may be TRBD2 (6 bases). V was pared by 0 bases and J by 9 bases, with 20 bases between. The length of the CDR3 is 16 residues. In germline, CDR1 is MGHRA, CDR2 YSYEKL. This CDR3 is CASSQDRGGSGWAQYF. For the CDR3, the DNA is TGCGCCAGCAGCCAAGATAGGGGAGGATCGGGCTGGGCCCAGTACTTC.

Comment on this clone: Different DNA sequences within this sample yield the same CDR3. The rearrangement links TRBV15 to TRBJ1-5; no definite D call. Trimming left V 0 bases short and J 0 bases short, with 6 bases between. There are 15 residues in the CDR3. The germline V gene encodes CDR1 LNHNV and CDR2 YYDKDF (reference sequence). The chain's CDR3 is CATSRDGLSNQPQHF. CDR3 in DNA: TGTGCCACCAGCAGAGATGGCCTTAGCAATCAGCCCCAGCATTTT.

This rearrangement joins TRBV2 to TRBJ2-2; D unresolved. The CDR3 is 13 amino acids. The V and J ends lost 5 bases and 6 bases respectively, with 10 bases between them. Germline-derived CDR1 and CDR2 are SNHLY and FYNNEI. This CDR3 reads CASSFREPGELFF. The DNA for the CDR3 is TGTGCCAGCAGTTTTAGGGAACCCGGGGAGCTGTTTTTT. Variable domain in full (rest from reference TRBV2 and TRBJ2-2): EPEVTQTPSHQVTQMGQEVILRCVPISNHLYFYWYRQILGQKVEFLVSFYNNEISEKSEIFDDQFSVERPDGSNFTLKIRSTKLEDSAMYFCASSFREPGELFFGEGSRLTVL.

V and J are TRBV10-3 and TRBJ2-1; D gene uncertain. The CDR3 covers 13 residues. Germline assignment: CDR1 ENHRY and CDR2 SYGVKD. The germline V and J ends were trimmed by 0 bases and 9 bases, with 9 bases remaining between them. The CDR3 is CAISESTISEQFF. CDR3 coding DNA: TGTGCCATCAGTGAGTCGACCATCAGTGAGCAGTTCTTC.

This chain connects TRBV5-1 to TRBJ1-1; D unclear. The V end was cut by 3 bases, the J end by 0 bases, with 9 bases between. The CDR3 length is 14 residues. Germline V lookup: CDR1 SGHRS, CDR2 YFSETQ. CDR3 sequence: CASSSEAVNTEAFF. CDR3 bases: TGCGCCAGCAGCTCCGAGGCGGTGAACACTGAAGCTTTCTTT.

The rearrangement links TRBV7-8 to TRBJ2-3, with D uncertain. CDR1 is SGHVS, CDR2 FQNEAQ, per germline. The CDR3 is made up of 14 amino acids. The V gene lost 4 bases and the J gene lost 4 bases, with 12 bases spanning the gap. In DNA form, the CDR3 reads TGTGCCAGCAGCTCCGTCGGGTTGCCAGATACGCAGTATTTT. Translating it yields CASSSVGLPDTQYF. The full variable domain, with the rest looked up from reference TRBV7-8 and TRBJ2-3, is GAGVSQSPRYKVAKRGQDVALRCDPISGHVSLFWYQQALGQGPEFLTYFQNEAQLDKSGLPSDRFFAERPEGSVSTLKIQRTQQEDSAVYLCASSSVGLPDTQYFGPGTRLTVL.